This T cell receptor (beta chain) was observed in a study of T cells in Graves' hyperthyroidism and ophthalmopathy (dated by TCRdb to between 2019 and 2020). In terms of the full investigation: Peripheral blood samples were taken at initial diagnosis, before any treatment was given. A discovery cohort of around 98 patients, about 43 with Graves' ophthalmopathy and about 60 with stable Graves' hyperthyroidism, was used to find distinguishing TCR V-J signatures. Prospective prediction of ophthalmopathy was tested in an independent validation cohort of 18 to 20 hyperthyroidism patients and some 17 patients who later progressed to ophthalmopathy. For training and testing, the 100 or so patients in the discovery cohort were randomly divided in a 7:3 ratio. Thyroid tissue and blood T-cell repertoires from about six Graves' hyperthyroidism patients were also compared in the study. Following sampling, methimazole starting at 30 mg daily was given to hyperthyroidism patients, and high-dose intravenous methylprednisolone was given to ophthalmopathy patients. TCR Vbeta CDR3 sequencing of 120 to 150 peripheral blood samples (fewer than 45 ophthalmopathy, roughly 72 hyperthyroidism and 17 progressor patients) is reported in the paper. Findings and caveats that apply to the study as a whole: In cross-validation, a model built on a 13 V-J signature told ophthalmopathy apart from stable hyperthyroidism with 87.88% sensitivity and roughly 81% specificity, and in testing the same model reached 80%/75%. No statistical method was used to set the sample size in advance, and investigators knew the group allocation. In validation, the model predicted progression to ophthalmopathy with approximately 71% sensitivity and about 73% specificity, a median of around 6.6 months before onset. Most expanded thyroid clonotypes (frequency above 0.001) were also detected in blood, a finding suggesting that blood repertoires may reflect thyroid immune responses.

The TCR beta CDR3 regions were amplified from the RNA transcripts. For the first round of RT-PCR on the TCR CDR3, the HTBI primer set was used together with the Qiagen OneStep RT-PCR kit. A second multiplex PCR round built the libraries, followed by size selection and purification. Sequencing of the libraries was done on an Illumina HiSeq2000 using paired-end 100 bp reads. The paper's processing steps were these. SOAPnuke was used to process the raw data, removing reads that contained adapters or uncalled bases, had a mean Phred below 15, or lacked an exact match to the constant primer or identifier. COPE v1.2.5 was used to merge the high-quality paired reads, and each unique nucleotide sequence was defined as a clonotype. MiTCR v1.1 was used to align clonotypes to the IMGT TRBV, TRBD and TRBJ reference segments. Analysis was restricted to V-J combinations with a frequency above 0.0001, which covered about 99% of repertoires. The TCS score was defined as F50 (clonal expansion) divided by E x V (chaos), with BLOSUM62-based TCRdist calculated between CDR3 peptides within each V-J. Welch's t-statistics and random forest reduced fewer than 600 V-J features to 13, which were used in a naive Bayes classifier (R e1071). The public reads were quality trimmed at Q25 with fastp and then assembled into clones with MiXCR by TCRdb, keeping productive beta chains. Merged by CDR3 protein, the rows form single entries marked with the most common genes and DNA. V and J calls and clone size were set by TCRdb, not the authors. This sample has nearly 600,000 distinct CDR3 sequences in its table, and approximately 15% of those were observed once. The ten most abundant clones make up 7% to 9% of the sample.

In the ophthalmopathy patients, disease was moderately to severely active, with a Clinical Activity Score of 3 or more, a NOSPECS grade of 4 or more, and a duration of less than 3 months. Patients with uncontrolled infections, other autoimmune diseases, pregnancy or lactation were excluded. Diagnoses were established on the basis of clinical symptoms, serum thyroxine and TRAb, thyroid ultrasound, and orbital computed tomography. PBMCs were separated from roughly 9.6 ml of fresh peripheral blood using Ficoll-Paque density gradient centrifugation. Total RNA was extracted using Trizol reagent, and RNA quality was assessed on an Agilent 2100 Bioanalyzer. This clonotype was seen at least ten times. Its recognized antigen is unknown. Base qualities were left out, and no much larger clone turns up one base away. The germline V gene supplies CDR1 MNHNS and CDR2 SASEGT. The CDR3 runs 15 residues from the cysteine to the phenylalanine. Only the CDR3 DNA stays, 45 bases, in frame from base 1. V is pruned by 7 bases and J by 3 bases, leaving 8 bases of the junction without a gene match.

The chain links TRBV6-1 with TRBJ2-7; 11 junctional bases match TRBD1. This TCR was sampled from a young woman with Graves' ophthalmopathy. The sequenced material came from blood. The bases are TGTGCCAGCACTACGGGACAGGGGGTTGGCTACGAGCAGTACTTC. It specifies CASTTGQGVGYEQYF.